Shown below are 21 T cell receptor beta chains from a single sample sequenced in a study of blood T cell repertoires in COVID-19. Profiling relied on immunoSEQ multiplex PCR, and the TCRdb table lists in-frame clones only, not all of them. The sample consists of about 350,000 clones, 87% of them appearing once. The sequenced sample consisted of peripheral blood. These TCRs come from a woman aged 45-59 years with COVID-19, enrolled during active disease.

The rearrangement joins TRBV13 to TRBJ2-2; D is ambiguous. Germline V lookup: CDR1 PRHDT, CDR2 FYEKMQ (reference sequence). The CDR3 has 14 amino acids. Trimming took off 8 bases at V and 1 base at J, with 11 bases between the two ends. CDR3 residues: CASGPYQNTGELFF. The CDR3, as DNA: TGTGCCAGCGGGCCGTATCAGAACACCGGGGAGCTGTTTTTT.

The rearrangement joins TRBV11-2 to TRBJ2-2; TRBD2 matches 10 bases. Germline-derived CDR1 and CDR2 are SGHAT and FQNNGV. The V gene end was trimmed by 2 bases and the J gene end by 5 bases; junction bases not matched to a gene: 5. The CDR3 contains 16 residues. The CDR3 DNA sequence: TGTGCCAGCAGCTTAAATAGCGGGAGGCGAACCGGGGAGCTGTTTTTT. Amino acid sequence: CASSLNSGRRTGELFF.

V gene TRBV5-1 combines with J gene TRBJ2-2, with a tentative D call TRBD2 (6 bases). CDR1 is SGHRS and CDR2 is YFSETQ in the germline V gene. V lost 7 bases to trimming and J lost 2 bases, with 9 bases between them. The CDR3 is 13 residues long. CDR3 in amino acids: CASGEANTGELFF. DNA of the CDR3: TGCGCCAGCGGGGAGGCTAACACCGGGGAGCTGTTTTTT. The variable domain in full, with the rest retrieved from reference TRBV5-1 and TRBJ2-2, is KAGVTQTPRYLIKTRGQQVTLSCSPISGHRSVSWYQQTPGQGLQFLFEYFSETQRNKGNFPGRFSGRQFSNSRSEMNVSTLELGDSALYLCASGEANTGELFFGEGSRLTVL.

The CDR3 loop is CASSLAGGWADTQYF. Here the CDR3 DNA reads TGTGCCAGCAGCTTAGCGGGAGGATGGGCAGATACGCAGTATTTT. This sequence joins TRBV2 and TRBJ2-3; TRBD2 matches 10 bases. Germline-derived CDR1 and CDR2 are SNHLY and FYNNEI. V was clipped by 6 bases and J by 4 bases; unmatched bases: 7. The CDR3 has 15 amino acids.

The rearrangement uses TRBV7-6 and TRBJ2-1; D remains ambiguous. The CDR3 consists of 13 residues. The ends were cut back, 1 base at V and 8 bases at J, with 9 bases in the middle. The germline V gene has CDR1 SGHVS and CDR2 FNYEAQ. CDR3 sequence (DNA): TGTGCCAGCAGCTTAGTCGGTCGGTATGAGCAGTTCTTC. Protein sequence: CASSLVGRYEQFF.

The chain recombines TRBV30 with TRBJ1-4; D uncertain. This CDR3 has 17 amino acids. CDR1 is GTSNPN, CDR2 SVGIG, per germline (reference sequence). V lost 3 bases to trimming and J lost 0 bases, with 17 bases between them. CDR3 sequence: CAWSPNFGETTNEKLFF. CDR3 bases: TGTGCCTGGAGCCCAAACTTCGGGGAGACAACTAATGAAAAACTGTTTTTT.

This clone appeared once. The rearrangement links TRBV19 to TRBJ2-1, with a possible D match to TRBD1 (5 bases). This CDR3 comprises 14 residues. The V gene lost 7 bases and the J gene lost 0 bases, with 10 bases spanning the gap. CDR1 is LNHDA, CDR2 SQIVND, per germline (reference sequence). The CDR3 DNA reads TGTGCCAGTAAGCCAGGGTTCTCCTACAATGAGCAGTTCTTC. Translating gives CASKPGFSYNEQFF.

This chain links TRBV18 with TRBJ1-6; D perhaps matches TRBD1 (5 bases). V lost 2 bases and J lost 3, with 5 bases in between. Germline CDR1 and CDR2: KGHSH and LQKENI. The CDR3 extends over 14 amino acids. Here the CDR3 reads CASSPTGYNSPLHF. CDR3 DNA sequence: TGTGCCAGCTCACCAACAGGCTATAATTCACCCCTCCACTTT.

The rearrangement uses TRBV6-2 or TRBV6-3 and TRBJ2-3, with 8 bases that match TRBD2. CDR3 length: 15 residues. V shed 6 bases, J shed 1 base, and the junction held 6 bases outside the gene matches. The V gene's germline CDR1 is MNHEY and CDR2 SVGEGT. CDR3 DNA sequence: TGTGCCAGCAGCTCCGGGACTAGTCGCACAGATACGCAGTATTTT. It translates to CASSSGTSRTDTQYF.

CDR3 sequence: CASSQGQDNEKLFF. CDR3 nucleotides: TGTGCCAGCAGCCAAGGGCAGGATAATGAAAAACTGTTTTTT. The chain couples TRBV4-2 to TRBJ1-4; D ambiguous. The germline V and J ends were trimmed by 1 base and 4 bases, with 7 bases remaining between them. The germline V gene encodes CDR1 LGHNA and CDR2 YNFKEQ. This CDR3 is built from 14 residues.

The chain employs TRBV6-1 and TRBJ2-4; 14 nucleotides match TRBD2. This CDR3 spans 19 amino acids. V lost 4 bases to trimming and J lost 3 bases; unmatched junction nucleotides: 11. Per germline, CDR1 MNHNS and CDR2 SASEGT. CDR3: CASSVGSGLAGGHKNIQYF. The CDR3 DNA reads as TGTGCCAGCAGTGTTGGGTCAGGACTAGCGGGAGGACACAAAAACATTCAGTACTTC.

This chain joins TRBV6-2 or TRBV6-3 and TRBJ2-3; 11 bases fit TRBD2. There are 16 residues in the CDR3. V gave up 4 bases and J gave up 1 base; unmatched junction bases: 4. Germline CDR1 is MNHEY and CDR2 is SVGEGT. The CDR3 DNA follows: TGTGCCAGCAGTTTCTTGACTAGCGGGGGCACAGATACGCAGTATTTT. Protein: CASSFLTSGGTDTQYF.

V and J are TRBV3-1 (or the pseudogene TRBV3-2) and TRBJ1-1, with unresolved D. The CDR3 has 14 amino acids. From germline, CDR1 is LGHDT and CDR2 YNNKEL (reference sequence). With 1 base removed from V and 0 bases from J, the gap between germline ends came to 6 bases. The CDR3 nucleotides are TGTGCCAGCAGCCAAGCTATCTTGAACACTGAAGCTTTCTTT. It is translated as CASSQAILNTEAFF.

J is TRBJ2-3 and V is TRBV3-1 (or the pseudogene TRBV3-2), with 7 bases identical to TRBD1. The CDR3 extends over 14 amino acids. Germline V gene lookup returns CDR1 LGHDT and CDR2 YNNKEL (reference sequence). The ends lost 5 bases at V and 5 bases at J; junction bases unmatched: 7. The CDR3 sequence is CASSYRGREDTQYF. In nucleotides, the CDR3 is TGTGCCAGCAGCTACAGGGGCAGAGAAGATACGCAGTATTTT.

The chain links TRBV5-1 to TRBJ2-7; the D is unclear. Trimming shortened V by 4 bases and J by 5 bases, and 7 bases separated the two germline ends. Germline V gene lookup returns CDR1 SGHRS and CDR2 YFSETQ. The CDR3 totals 11 residues. Written as DNA, the CDR3 is TGCGCCAGCAGCGACTTCCACGAGCAGTACTTC. Translation: CASSDFHEQYF.

This sequence joins TRBV11-3 and TRBJ2-7; 8 nucleotides match TRBD2. Germline assignment: CDR1 SGHNT and CDR2 YENEEA. With V trimmed by 5 bases and J by 6 bases, 9 bases remained unmatched. The CDR3 runs 14 residues. The CDR3 loop is CASSRGTTSGEQYF. The DNA of the CDR3 is TGTGCCAGCAGCCGTGGGACAACTAGCGGCGAGCAGTACTTC.

V gene TRBV20-1 combines with J gene TRBJ2-3; D perhaps matches TRBD2 (5 bases). Germline V lookup: CDR1 DFQATT, CDR2 SNEGSKA (reference sequence). The CDR3 has 10 residues. V was clipped by 6 bases and J by 5 bases, with 6 bases between them. The CDR3 nucleotides read TGCAGTGCCGGAGGAGATACGCAGTATTTT. Protein product: CSAGGDTQYF.

The gene calls are TRBV2 and TRBJ2-5; a weak D match, TRBD2 (5 bases). Trimming pared 3 bases from V and 4 bases from J, leaving 12 bases between. Germline CDR1 SNHLY, CDR2 FYNNEI. The CDR3 covers 14 residues. The CDR3 protein is CASSEWLAAETQYF. As DNA, the CDR3 is TGTGCCAGCAGTGAGTGGCTAGCTGCAGAGACCCAGTACTTC.

The genes are TRBV30 and TRBJ1-1; 8 bases agree with TRBD1. CDR3 length: 13 amino acids. Losses at the gene ends were 4 bases for V and 0 bases for J; bases not matched to a gene: 1. Germline V gene sequence: CDR1 GTSNPN, CDR2 SVGIG (reference sequence). CDR3 in DNA: TGTGCCTGGATGGGACAGGTGAACACTGAAGCTTTCTTT. Its protein product is CAWMGQVNTEAFF.

The rearrangement uses TRBV30 and TRBJ2-1, with 11 bases aligning to TRBD2. Germline CDR1 is GTSNPN and CDR2 is SVGIG (reference sequence). CDR3 length: 15 residues. V lost 1 base to trimming and J lost 6 bases; unmatched junction nucleotides: 5. CDR3: CAWSARLAGINEQFF. CDR3 nucleotides: TGTGCCTGGAGTGCCCGACTAGCGGGAATCAATGAGCAGTTCTTC.

The gene calls are TRBV9 and TRBJ2-7; the D gene is possibly TRBD1 (6 bases). CDR1 SGDLS and CDR2 YYNGEE come from the germline V gene. With 4 bases removed from V and 0 bases from J, the gap between germline ends came to 20 bases. This CDR3 contains 17 residues. CDR3 in amino acids: CASSTPWDTLSSYEQYF. In nucleotides, the CDR3 is TGTGCCAGCAGCACCCCCTGGGACACCTTAAGCTCCTACGAGCAGTACTTC.